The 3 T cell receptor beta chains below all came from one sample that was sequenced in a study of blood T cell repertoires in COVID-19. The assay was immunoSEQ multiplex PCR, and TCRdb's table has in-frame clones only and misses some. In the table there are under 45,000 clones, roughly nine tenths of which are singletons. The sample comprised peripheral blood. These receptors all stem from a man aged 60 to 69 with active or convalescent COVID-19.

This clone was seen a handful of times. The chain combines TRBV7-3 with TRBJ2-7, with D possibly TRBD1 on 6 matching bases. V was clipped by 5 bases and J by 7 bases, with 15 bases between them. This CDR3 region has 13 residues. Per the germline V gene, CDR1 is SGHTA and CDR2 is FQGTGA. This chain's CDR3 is CASSPAGASEQYF. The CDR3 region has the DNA TGTGCCAGCAGCCCAGCAGGGGCGTCTGAGCAGTACTTC. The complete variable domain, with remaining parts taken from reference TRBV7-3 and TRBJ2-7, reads GAGVSQTPSNKVTEKGKYVELRCDPISGHTALYWYRQSLGQGPEFLIYFQGTGAADDSGLPNDRFFAVRPEGSVSTLKIQRTERGDSAVYLCASSPAGASEQYFGPGTRLTVT.

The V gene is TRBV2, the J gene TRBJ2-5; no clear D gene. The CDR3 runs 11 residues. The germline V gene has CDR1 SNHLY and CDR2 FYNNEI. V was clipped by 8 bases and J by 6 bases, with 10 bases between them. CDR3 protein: CASGPSKTQYF. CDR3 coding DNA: TGTGCCAGCGGCCCCTCGAAGACCCAGTACTTC.

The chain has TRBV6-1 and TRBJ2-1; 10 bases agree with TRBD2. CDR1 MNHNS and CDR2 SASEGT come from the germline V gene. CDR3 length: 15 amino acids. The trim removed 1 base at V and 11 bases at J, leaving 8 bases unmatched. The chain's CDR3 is CASSEEVAGGGKQFF. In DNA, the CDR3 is TGTGCCAGCAGTGAAGAGGTAGCGGGGGGTGGAAAGCAGTTCTTC.